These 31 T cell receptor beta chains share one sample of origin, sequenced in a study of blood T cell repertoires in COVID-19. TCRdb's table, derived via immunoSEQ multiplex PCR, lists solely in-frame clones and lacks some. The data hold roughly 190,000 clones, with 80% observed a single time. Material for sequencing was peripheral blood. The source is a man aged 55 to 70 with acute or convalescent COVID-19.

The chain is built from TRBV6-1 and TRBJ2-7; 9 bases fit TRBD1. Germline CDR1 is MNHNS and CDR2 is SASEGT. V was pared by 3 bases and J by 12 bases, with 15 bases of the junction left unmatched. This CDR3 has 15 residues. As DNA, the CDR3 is TGTGCCAGCAGTGACCTTCCCGGGACAGGGCCCGGGACGTACTTC. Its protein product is CASSDLPGTGPGTYF.

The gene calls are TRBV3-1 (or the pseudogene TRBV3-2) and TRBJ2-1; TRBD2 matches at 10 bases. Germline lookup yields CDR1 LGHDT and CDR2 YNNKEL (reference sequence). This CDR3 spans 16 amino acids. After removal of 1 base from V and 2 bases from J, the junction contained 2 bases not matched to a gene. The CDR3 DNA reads TGTGCCAGCAGCCAAGGGCTAGCGGGGGCCTACAATGAGCAGTTCTTC. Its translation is CASSQGLAGAYNEQFF.

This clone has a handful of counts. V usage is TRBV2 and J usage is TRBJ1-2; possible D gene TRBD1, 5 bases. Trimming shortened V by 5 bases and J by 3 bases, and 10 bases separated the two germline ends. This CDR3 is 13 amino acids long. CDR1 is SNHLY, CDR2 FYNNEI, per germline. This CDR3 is CASSSRQYYGYTF. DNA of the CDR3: TGTGCCAGCAGTTCCCGACAGTACTATGGCTACACCTTC. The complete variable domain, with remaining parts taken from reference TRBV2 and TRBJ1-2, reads EPEVTQTPSHQVTQMGQEVILRCVPISNHLYFYWYRQILGQKVEFLVSFYNNEISEKSEIFDDQFSVERPDGSNFTLKIRSTKLEDSAMYFCASSSRQYYGYTFGSGTRLTVV.

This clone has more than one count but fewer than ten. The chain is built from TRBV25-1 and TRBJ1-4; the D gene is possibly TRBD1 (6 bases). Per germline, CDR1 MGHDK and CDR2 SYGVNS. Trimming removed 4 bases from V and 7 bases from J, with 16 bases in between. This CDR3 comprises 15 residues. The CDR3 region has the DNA TGTGCCAGCAGTGGGCCGGGGGGCGGCGGTGAAAAACTGTTTTTT. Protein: CASSGPGGGGEKLFF.

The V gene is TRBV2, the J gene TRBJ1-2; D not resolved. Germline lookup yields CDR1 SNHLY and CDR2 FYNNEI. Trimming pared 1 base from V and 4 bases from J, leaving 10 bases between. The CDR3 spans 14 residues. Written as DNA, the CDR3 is TGTGCCAGCAGTGAAGGACCTGGGAGCTATGGCTACACCTTC. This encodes CASSEGPGSYGYTF.

DNA of the CDR3: TGTGCCACCAGCAGAGATGAGCACTACAATGAGCAGTTCTTC. Its translation is CATSRDEHYNEQFF. This chain connects TRBV15 to TRBJ2-1, with no clear D. The CDR3 is made up of 14 amino acids. Trimming removed 0 bases at V and 3 bases at J, with 6 bases between. In germline, CDR1 is LNHNV, CDR2 YYDKDF (reference sequence).

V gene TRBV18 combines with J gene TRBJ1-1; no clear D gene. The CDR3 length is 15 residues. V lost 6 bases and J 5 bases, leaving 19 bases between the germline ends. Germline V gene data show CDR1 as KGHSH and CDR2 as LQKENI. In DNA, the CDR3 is TGTGCCAGCTCTTCCTCCCAGAGACACCAAACTGAAGCTTTCTTT. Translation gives CASSSSQRHQTEAFF. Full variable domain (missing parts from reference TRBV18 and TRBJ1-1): NAGVMQNPRHLVRRRGQEARLRCSPMKGHSHVYWYRQLPEEGLKFMVYLQKENIIDESGMPKERFSAEFPKEGPSILRIQQVVRGDSAAYFCASSSSQRHQTEAFFGQGTRLTVV.

The CDR3: CASSERTSGAYNEQFF. CDR3 nucleotide sequence: TGTGCCAGCAGTGAACGGACTAGCGGGGCCTACAATGAGCAGTTCTTC. The V and J genes are TRBV2 and TRBJ2-1, with 12 bases fitting TRBD2. There are 16 residues in the CDR3. Trimming removed 2 bases from V and 2 bases from J; junction bases left unmatched: 1. Germline-derived CDR1 and CDR2 are SNHLY and FYNNEI. The full variable domain, rest sourced from reference TRBV2 and TRBJ2-1, is EPEVTQTPSHQVTQMGQEVILRCVPISNHLYFYWYRQILGQKVEFLVSFYNNEISEKSEIFDDQFSVERPDGSNFTLKIRSTKLEDSAMYFCASSERTSGAYNEQFFGPGTRLTVL.

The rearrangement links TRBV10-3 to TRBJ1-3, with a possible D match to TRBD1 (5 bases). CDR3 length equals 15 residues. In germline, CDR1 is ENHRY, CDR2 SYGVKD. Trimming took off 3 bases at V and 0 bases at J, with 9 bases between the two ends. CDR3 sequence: CAISDSGGSGNTIYF. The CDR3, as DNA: TGTGCCATCAGTGATAGCGGGGGCTCTGGAAACACCATATATTTT.

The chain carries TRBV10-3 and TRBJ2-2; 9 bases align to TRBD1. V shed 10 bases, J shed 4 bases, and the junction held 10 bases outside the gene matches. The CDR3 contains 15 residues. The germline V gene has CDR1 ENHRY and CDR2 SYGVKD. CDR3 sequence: CATRGTGYGTGELFF. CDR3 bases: TGTGCCACCCGTGGGACAGGGTACGGCACCGGGGAGCTGTTTTTT.

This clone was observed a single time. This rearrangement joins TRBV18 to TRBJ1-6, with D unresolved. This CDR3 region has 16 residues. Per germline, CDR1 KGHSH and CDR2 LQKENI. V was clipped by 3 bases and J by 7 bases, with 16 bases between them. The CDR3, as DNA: TGTGCCAGCTCACCTAATTCGGCAGGCCAGAATTCACCCCTCCACTTT. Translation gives CASSPNSAGQNSPLHF.

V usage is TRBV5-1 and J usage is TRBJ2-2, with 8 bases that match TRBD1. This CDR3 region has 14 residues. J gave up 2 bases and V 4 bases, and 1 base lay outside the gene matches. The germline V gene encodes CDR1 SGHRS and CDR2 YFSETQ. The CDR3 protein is CASSTGGNTGELFF. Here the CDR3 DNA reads TGCGCCAGCAGCACAGGGGGTAACACCGGGGAGCTGTTTTTT. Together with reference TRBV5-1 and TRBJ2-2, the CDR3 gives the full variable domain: KAGVTQTPRYLIKTRGQQVTLSCSPISGHRSVSWYQQTPGQGLQFLFEYFSETQRNKGNFPGRFSGRQFSNSRSEMNVSTLELGDSALYLCASSTGGNTGELFFGEGSRLTVL.

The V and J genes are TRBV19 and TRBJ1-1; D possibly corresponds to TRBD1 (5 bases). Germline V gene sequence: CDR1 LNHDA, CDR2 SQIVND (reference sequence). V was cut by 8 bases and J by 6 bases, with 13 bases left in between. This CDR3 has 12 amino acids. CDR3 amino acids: CASRHRDSEAFF. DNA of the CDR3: TGTGCCAGTCGCCACCGGGACTCTGAAGCTTTCTTT.

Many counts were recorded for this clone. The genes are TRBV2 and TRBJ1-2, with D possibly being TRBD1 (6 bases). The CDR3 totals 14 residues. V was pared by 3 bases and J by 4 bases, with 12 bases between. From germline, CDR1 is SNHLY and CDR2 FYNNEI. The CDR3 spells CASSDRTARYGYTF. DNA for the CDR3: TGTGCCAGCAGTGACCGGACAGCCCGCTATGGCTACACCTTC. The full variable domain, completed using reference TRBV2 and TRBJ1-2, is EPEVTQTPSHQVTQMGQEVILRCVPISNHLYFYWYRQILGQKVEFLVSFYNNEISEKSEIFDDQFSVERPDGSNFTLKIRSTKLEDSAMYFCASSDRTARYGYTFGSGTRLTVV.

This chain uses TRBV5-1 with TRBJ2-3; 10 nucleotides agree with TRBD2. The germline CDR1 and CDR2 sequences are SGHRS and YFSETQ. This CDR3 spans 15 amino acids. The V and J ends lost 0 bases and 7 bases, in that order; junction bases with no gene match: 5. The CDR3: CASSLGLAGAYTQYF. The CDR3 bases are TGCGCCAGCAGCTTGGGGCTAGCGGGAGCTTATACGCAGTATTTT.

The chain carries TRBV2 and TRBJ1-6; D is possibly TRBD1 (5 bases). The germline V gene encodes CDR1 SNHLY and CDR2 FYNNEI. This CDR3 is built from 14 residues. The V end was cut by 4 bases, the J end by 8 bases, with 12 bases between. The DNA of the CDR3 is TGTGCCAGCAGTGTCGCGACAGTGGATTCACCCCTCCACTTT. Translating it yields CASSVATVDSPLHF. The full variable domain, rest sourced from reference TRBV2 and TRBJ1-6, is EPEVTQTPSHQVTQMGQEVILRCVPISNHLYFYWYRQILGQKVEFLVSFYNNEISEKSEIFDDQFSVERPDGSNFTLKIRSTKLEDSAMYFCASSVATVDSPLHFGNGTRLTVT.

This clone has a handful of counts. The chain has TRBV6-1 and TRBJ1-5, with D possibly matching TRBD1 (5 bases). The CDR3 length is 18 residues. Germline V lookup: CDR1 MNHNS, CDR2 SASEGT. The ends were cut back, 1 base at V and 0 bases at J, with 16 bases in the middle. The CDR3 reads CASSEGQGGSNSNQPQHF. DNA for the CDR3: TGTGCCAGCAGTGAAGGCCAGGGCGGTTCAAATAGCAATCAGCCCCAGCATTTT.

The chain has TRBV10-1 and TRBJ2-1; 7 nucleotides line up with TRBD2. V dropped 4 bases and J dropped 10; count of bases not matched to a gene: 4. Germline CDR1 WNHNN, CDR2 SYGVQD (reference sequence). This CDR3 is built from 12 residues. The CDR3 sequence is CASSGGSGEQFF. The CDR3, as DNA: TGCGCCAGCAGTGGGGGTAGCGGGGAGCAGTTCTTC.

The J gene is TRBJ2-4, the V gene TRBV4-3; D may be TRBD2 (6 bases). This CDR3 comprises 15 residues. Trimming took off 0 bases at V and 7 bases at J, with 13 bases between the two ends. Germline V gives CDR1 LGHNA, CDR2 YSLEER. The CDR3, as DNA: TGCGCCAGCAGCCAAGATCTGAGGGGACTGAACATTCAGTACTTC. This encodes CASSQDLRGLNIQYF.

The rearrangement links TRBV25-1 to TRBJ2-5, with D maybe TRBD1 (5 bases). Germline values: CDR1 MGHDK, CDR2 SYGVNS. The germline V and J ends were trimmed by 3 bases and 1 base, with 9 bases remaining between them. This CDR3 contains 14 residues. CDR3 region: CASSDPDIQETQYF. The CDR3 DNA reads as TGTGCCAGCAGTGACCCGGACATCCAAGAGACCCAGTACTTC.

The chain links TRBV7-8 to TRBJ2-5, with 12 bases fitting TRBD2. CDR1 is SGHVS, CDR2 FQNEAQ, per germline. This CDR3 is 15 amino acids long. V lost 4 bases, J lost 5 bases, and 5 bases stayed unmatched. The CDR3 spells CASSSGLAGKETQYF. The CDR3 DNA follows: TGTGCCAGCAGCTCCGGACTAGCGGGGAAGGAGACCCAGTACTTC.

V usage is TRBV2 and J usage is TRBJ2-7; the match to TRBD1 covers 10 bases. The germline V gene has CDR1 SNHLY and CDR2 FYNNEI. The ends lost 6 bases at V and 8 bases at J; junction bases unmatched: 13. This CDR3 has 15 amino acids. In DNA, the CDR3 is TGTGCCAGCAGGAGGGGGACAGGGGTAGTTTTCAAGCAGTACTTC. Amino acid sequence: CASRRGTGVVFKQYF. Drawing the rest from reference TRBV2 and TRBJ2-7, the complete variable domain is EPEVTQTPSHQVTQMGQEVILRCVPISNHLYFYWYRQILGQKVEFLVSFYNNEISEKSEIFDDQFSVERPDGSNFTLKIRSTKLEDSAMYFCASRRGTGVVFKQYFGPGTRLTVT.

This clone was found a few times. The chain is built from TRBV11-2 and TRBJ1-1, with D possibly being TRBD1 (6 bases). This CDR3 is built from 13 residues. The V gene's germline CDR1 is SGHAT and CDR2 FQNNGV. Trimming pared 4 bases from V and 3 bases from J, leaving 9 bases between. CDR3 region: CASSSNRDTEAFF. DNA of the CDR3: TGTGCCAGCAGCTCCAACAGGGACACTGAAGCTTTCTTT. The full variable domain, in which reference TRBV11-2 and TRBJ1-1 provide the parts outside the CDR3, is EAGVAQSPRYKIIEKRQSVAFWCNPISGHATLYWYQQILGQGPKLLIQFQNNGVVDDSQLPKDRFSAERLKGVDSTLKIQPAKLEDSAVYLCASSSNRDTEAFFGQGTRLTVV.

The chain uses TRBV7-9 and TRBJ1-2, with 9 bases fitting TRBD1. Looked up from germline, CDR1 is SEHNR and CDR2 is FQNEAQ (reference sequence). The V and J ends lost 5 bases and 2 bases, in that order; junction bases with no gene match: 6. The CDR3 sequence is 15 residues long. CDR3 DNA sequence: TGTGCCAGCAGCCGCTCCGGGACAGGGAACTATGGCTACACCTTC. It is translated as CASSRSGTGNYGYTF.

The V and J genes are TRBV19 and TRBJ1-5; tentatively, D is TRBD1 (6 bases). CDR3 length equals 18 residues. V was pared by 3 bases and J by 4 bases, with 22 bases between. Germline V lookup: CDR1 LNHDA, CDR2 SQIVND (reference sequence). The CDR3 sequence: CASSISQVLGRGNQPQHF. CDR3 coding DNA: TGTGCCAGTAGTATTTCACAGGTACTGGGGAGGGGGAATCAGCCCCAGCATTTT.

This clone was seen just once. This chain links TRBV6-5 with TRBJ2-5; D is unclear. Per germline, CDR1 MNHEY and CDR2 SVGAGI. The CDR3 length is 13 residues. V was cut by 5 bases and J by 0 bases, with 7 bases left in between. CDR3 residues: CASSTANQETQYF. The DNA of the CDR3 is TGTGCCAGCAGTACCGCTAACCAAGAGACCCAGTACTTC.

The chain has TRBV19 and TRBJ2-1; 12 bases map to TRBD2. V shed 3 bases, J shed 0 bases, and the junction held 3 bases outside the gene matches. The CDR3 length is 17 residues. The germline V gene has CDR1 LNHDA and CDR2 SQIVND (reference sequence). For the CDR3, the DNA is TGTGCCAGTAGTATCGGACTAGCGGGGATCTCCTACAATGAGCAGTTCTTC. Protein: CASSIGLAGISYNEQFF.

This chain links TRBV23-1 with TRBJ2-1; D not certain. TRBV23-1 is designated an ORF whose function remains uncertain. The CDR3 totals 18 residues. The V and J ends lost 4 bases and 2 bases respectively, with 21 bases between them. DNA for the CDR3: TGCGCCAGCAGTCCTTACCCCCCCCTGGCGGCAGCCTACAATGAGCAGTTCTTC. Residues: CASSPYPPLAAAYNEQFF.

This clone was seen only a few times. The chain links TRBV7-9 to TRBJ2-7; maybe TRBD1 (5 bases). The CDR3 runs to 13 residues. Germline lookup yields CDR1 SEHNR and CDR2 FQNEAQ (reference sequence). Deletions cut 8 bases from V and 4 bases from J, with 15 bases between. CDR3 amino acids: CASGAGSVYEQYF. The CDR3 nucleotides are TGTGCCAGCGGGGCAGGGTCGGTATACGAGCAGTACTTC.

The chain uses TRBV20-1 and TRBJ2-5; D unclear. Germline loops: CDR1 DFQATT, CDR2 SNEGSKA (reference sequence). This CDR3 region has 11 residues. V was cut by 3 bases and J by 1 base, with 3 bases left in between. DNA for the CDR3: TGCAGTGCTAGGGCCCAAGAGACCCAGTACTTC. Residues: CSARAQETQYF.

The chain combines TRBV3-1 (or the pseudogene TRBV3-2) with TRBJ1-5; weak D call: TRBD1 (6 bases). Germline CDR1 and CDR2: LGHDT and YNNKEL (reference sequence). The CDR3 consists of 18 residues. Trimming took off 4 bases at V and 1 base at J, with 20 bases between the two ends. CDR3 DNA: TGTGCCAGCAGCCCAGGGGACCGGGTCACGATGAGCAATCAGCCCCAGCATTTT. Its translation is CASSPGDRVTMSNQPQHF.